These 4 T cell receptor beta chains were all obtained from the same sample, sequenced in a study of blood T cell repertoires in COVID-19. This table comes from immunoSEQ multiplex PCR, and its TCRdb copy is limited to in-frame clones, with some not included. The sample includes some 320,000 clones, roughly 91% of them seen just once. Material: PBMCs or T cells enriched from blood (not recorded which). Receptors were obtained from a woman between 50 and 59 years old who had been exposed to COVID-19.

V gene TRBV7-9 combines with J gene TRBJ1-1, with TRBD1 matching over 12 bases. Germline V gene lookup returns CDR1 SEHNR and CDR2 FQNEAQ (reference sequence). The CDR3 contains 14 residues. V trimming: 4 bases; J trimming: 6 bases; junction bases outside the gene matches: 3. The CDR3 loop reads CASSSGQGASEAFF. CDR3 DNA: TGTGCCAGCAGCTCGGGACAGGGGGCGTCTGAAGCTTTCTTT.

The chain is built from TRBV6-5 and TRBJ2-2; tentative D call: TRBD2 (5 bases). V lost 7 bases to trimming and J lost 6 bases, with 9 bases between them. The germline V gene encodes CDR1 MNHEY and CDR2 SVGAGI. The CDR3 covers 12 residues. The CDR3 here is CASKTEAGELFF. The DNA of the CDR3 is TGTGCCAGCAAGACGGAGGCCGGGGAGCTGTTTTTT.

The V call is TRBV4-1, the J call TRBJ1-3; D may be TRBD1 (5 bases). V was clipped by 3 bases and J by 0 bases, with 12 bases between them. The CDR3 runs 16 residues. The germline V gene encodes CDR1 MGHRA and CDR2 YSYEKL. CDR3 coding DNA: TGCGCCAGCAGCCAGATCCAGGGCACCTCTGGAAACACCATATATTTT. Its protein is CASSQIQGTSGNTIYF.

The V gene is TRBV28, the J gene TRBJ1-1; a weak D match, TRBD1 (5 bases). This CDR3 spans 14 amino acids. Between the trimmed V and J ends, which lost 5 bases and 5 bases, there was a span of 15 bases. The germline V gene encodes CDR1 MDHEN and CDR2 SYDVKM. The CDR3 spells CASSPHQQVTEAFF. CDR3 DNA sequence: TGTGCCAGCAGTCCCCACCAACAGGTTACTGAAGCTTTCTTT. Full variable domain (missing parts from reference TRBV28 and TRBJ1-1): DVKVTQSSRYLVKRTGEKVFLECVQDMDHENMFWYRQDPGLGLRLIYFSYDVKMKEKGDIPEGYSVSREKKERFSLILESASTNQTSMYLCASSPHQQVTEAFFGQGTRLTVV.